Sequencing of this T cell receptor beta chain was carried out in a study of cytomegalovirus exposure and HLA in healthy donors. The study's findings and limits: In a later analysis, TCR beta V- and J-gene trimming showed a link to a missense DCLRE1C variant. Follow-up analysis found HLA locus-dependent TCR association rates, highest for DRB1 and lowest for HLA-C. Previous analysis showed most TCR beta V segments were productive about 87% or about 30% of the time.

This PCR relied on a set of 60 Vbeta primers and 13 Jbeta primers. Sequenced by immunoSEQ multiplex PCR; TCRdb stores in-frame clones only, minus some. The table includes tens of thousands of clones, roughly 82% detected once. Worth noting for this clone: The target antigen is unknown.

Trimming cost V 3 bases and J 10 bases, with 12 bases left between them. This CDR3 has 12 residues. Germline values: CDR1 ENHRY, CDR2 SYGVKD. The chain has TRBV10-3 and TRBJ1-2; D remains ambiguous. The sequence was collected from a man aged 18-30 years in good health and CMV-seronegative. Specimen: PBMCs. In DNA, the CDR3 is TGTGCCATCAGTGATAGCCGGGTTCTCTACACCTTC. This codes for CAISDSRVLYTF.